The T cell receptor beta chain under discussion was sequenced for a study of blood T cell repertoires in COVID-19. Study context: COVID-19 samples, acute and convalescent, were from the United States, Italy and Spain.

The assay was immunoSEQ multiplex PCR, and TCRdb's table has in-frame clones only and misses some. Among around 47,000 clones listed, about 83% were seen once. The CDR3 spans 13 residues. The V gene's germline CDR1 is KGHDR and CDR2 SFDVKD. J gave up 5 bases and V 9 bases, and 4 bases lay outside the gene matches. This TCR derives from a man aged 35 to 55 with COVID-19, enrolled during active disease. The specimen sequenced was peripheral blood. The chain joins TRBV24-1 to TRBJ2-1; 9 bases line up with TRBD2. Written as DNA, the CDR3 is TGTGCCACCGCGGGGGGGCCAGACAATGAGCAGTTCTTC. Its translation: CATAGGPDNEQFF.